The clone carrying this TCR beta chain was counted only a few times. These data belong to a study of early T cells in non-severe SARS-CoV-2 infection. MiXCR, run by TCRdb on the 5' RACE reads, gives a single entry per CDR3 protein. The sample lists 59,000 or so distinct CDR3 sequences, over 10% occurring once. CDR3 length equals 13 residues. Trimming took off 2 bases at V and 3 bases at J, with 8 bases between the two ends. Germline CDR1 and CDR2: MNHEY and SMNVEV (reference sequence). Sequenced here: whole blood, sampled at baseline. V and J are TRBV27 and TRBJ2-7; the D is unclear. The sequence derives from an adult who was a healthcare worker with PCR-confirmed SARS-CoV-2 infection or an uninfected control (not recorded which). The CDR3 is CASSLEGNYEQYF. The DNA of the CDR3 is TGTGCCAGCAGTTTAGAAGGGAACTACGAGCAGTACTTC.